The rows below give T cell receptor beta chains drawn from one sample of a study of regulatory T cells in long-lasting Graves disease. TCRdb redid the calling of the multiplex PCR reads with MiXCR, one entry per CDR3 protein. Here the sample spans about 530,000 distinct CDR3 sequences, approximately 16% being singletons. Separately, the same data were catalogued under a study of T cells in Graves' hyperthyroidism and ophthalmopathy.

The specimen comprised peripheral blood mononuclear cells (PBMCs), sampled at new diagnosis, from a patient treated with antithyroid drugs. The receptor source for this set is a woman aged 40-60 years with Graves disease. Both conserved end residues are part of each CDR3. Fields, in order: D gene, J gene, V gene, clone size, CDR3 DNA, CDR3 protein. A D gene is named only where the DNA matches it firmly. Some rows have no size entry. The others give once, few or many, or a class for an expanded clone.

D gene: TRBD1; J gene: TRBJ2-5; V gene: TRBV5-4; clone size: many; CDR3 DNA: TGTGCCAGCGGCGACAGGGGGCAGGGAGAGACCCAGTACTTC; CDR3 protein: CASGDRGQGETQYF
D gene: NA; J gene: TRBJ2-7; V gene: TRBV6-2/TRBV6-3; clone size: few; CDR3 DNA: TGTGCCAGCAGTCCCAGGGTTATAGAGCAGTACTTC; CDR3 protein: CASSPRVIEQYF
D gene: TRBD1; J gene: TRBJ2-7; V gene: TRBV11-2; clone size: many; CDR3 DNA: TGTGCCAGCAGCCAGGACAGGTACGAGCAGTACTTC; CDR3 protein: CASSQDRYEQYF
D gene: TRBD1; J gene: TRBJ2-7; V gene: TRBV3-1; clone size: few; CDR3 DNA: TGTGCCAGCAGCCAAACGGACCGGGACAGGGGGCGCGAGCAGTACTTC; CDR3 protein: CASSQTDRDRGREQYF
D gene: NA; J gene: TRBJ2-7; V gene: TRBV6-1; clone size: NA; CDR3 DNA: TGTGCCAGCAGTCACGATGGCAGTGTCTACGAGCAGTACTTC; CDR3 protein: CASSHDGSVYEQYF
D gene: NA; J gene: TRBJ1-1; V gene: TRBV12-3/TRBV12-4; clone size: many; CDR3 DNA: TGTGCCAGCAGGCGGGAGGCGGAGTTTGAAGCTTTCTTT; CDR3 protein: CASRREAEFEAFF
D gene: NA; J gene: TRBJ1-1; V gene: TRBV6-1; clone size: NA; CDR3 DNA: TGTGCCAGCGTCTGGGGCAGGCTTAACGCTGAAGCTTTCTTT; CDR3 protein: CASVWGRLNAEAFF
D gene: TRBD2; J gene: TRBJ2-1; V gene: TRBV5-1; clone size: few; CDR3 DNA: TGCGCCAGCAGCTTGGCACTAGCGAGCGAGCAGTTCTTC; CDR3 protein: CASSLALASEQFF
D gene: NA; J gene: TRBJ2-2; V gene: TRBV11-2; clone size: many; CDR3 DNA: TGTGCCAGCAGCTTAGAGGGACATAACACCGGGGAGCTGTTTTTT; CDR3 protein: CASSLEGHNTGELFF
D gene: NA; J gene: TRBJ1-2; V gene: TRBV12-3/TRBV12-4; clone size: many; CDR3 DNA: TGTGCCAGCAGTTTAGCCGACAGCAACTATGGCTACACCTTC; CDR3 protein: CASSLADSNYGYTF
D gene: NA; J gene: TRBJ2-1; V gene: TRBV5-1; clone size: many; CDR3 DNA: TGCGCCAGCAGCCTACAGGGTGGCAGCTCCTACAATGAGCAGTTCTTC; CDR3 protein: CASSLQGGSSYNEQFF
D gene: NA; J gene: TRBJ1-1; V gene: TRBV5-1; clone size: NA; CDR3 DNA: TGCGCCAGCAGCCCAGGGATTCTGAACACTGAAGCTTTCTTT; CDR3 protein: CASSPGILNTEAFF
D gene: NA; J gene: TRBJ1-2; V gene: TRBV27; clone size: NA; CDR3 DNA: TGTGCCAGCGCCACCCCAGGGAGTGGCTACACCTTC; CDR3 protein: CASATPGSGYTF
D gene: NA; J gene: TRBJ1-2; V gene: TRBV4-1; clone size: NA; CDR3 DNA: TGCGCCAGCAGCCAAGATCTAAGCGGAAGAGTCTATGGCTACACCTTC; CDR3 protein: CASSQDLSGRVYGYTF
D gene: NA; J gene: TRBJ2-3; V gene: TRBV20-1; clone size: few; CDR3 DNA: TGCAGTGCCACCTCAGGGGCCCCAGATACGCAGTATTTT; CDR3 protein: CSATSGAPDTQYF
D gene: TRBD2; J gene: TRBJ2-2; V gene: TRBV7-6; clone size: few; CDR3 DNA: TGTGCCAGCAGCTACCAGCGGGGGGGCAACGGGGAGCTGTTTTTT; CDR3 protein: CASSYQRGGNGELFF
D gene: NA; J gene: TRBJ2-7; V gene: TRBV6-1; clone size: many; CDR3 DNA: TGTGCCAGCAGTGATCCTCTTTTTGGCTGGACATATCAACGCTACGAGCAGTACTTC; CDR3 protein: CASSDPLFGWTYQRYEQYF
D gene: TRBD2; J gene: TRBJ2-5; V gene: TRBV10-3; clone size: few; CDR3 DNA: TGTGCCATCAGGGCTAGCGGGGGCCAAGAGACCCAGTACTTC; CDR3 protein: CAIRASGGQETQYF
D gene: NA; J gene: TRBJ1-3; V gene: TRBV12-3/TRBV12-4; clone size: NA; CDR3 DNA: TGTGCCAGCACCCAAGGAAACACCATATATTTT; CDR3 protein: CASTQGNTIYF
D gene: TRBD2; J gene: TRBJ2-1; V gene: TRBV2; clone size: few; CDR3 DNA: TGTGCCAGCAGTGATATAGCGGGGGGTCGCAATGAGCAGTTCTTC; CDR3 protein: CASSDIAGGRNEQFF
D gene: TRBD1; J gene: TRBJ1-1; V gene: TRBV28; clone size: many; CDR3 DNA: TGTGCCAGCAGCCTCGGACAGGCTCGGGCTTTCTTT; CDR3 protein: CASSLGQARAFF
D gene: NA; J gene: TRBJ1-5; V gene: TRBV25-1; clone size: few; CDR3 DNA: TGTGCCAGCAGTGTGGCGGGGGCCAGTCAGCCCCAGCATTTT; CDR3 protein: CASSVAGASQPQHF
D gene: NA; J gene: TRBJ1-2; V gene: TRBV11-2; clone size: many; CDR3 DNA: TGTGCCAGCAGCTTAGTGGGCGACTATGGCTACACCTTC; CDR3 protein: CASSLVGDYGYTF
D gene: NA; J gene: TRBJ1-3; V gene: TRBV30; clone size: NA; CDR3 DNA: TGTGCCTGGGACAGGAACTCTGGAAACACCATATATTTT; CDR3 protein: CAWDRNSGNTIYF
D gene: TRBD2; J gene: TRBJ2-7; V gene: TRBV5-5; clone size: few; CDR3 DNA: TGTGCCAGCAGCTTGAGCGGGGAGGAGGGGCGCGAGCAGTACTTC; CDR3 protein: CASSLSGEEGREQYF